A single sample is the source of the 10 T cell receptor beta chains below, sequenced in a study of cytomegalovirus exposure and HLA in healthy donors. In the PCR, 60 Vbeta and 13 Jbeta primers were used. Assay: immunoSEQ multiplex PCR; the TCRdb copy retains only in-frame clones and omits some. The sample carries about 110,000 clones, roughly 76% recorded once. The sample was PBMCs. The origin of the receptors is a woman aged 50 to 60 in good health and CMV-seropositive.

This rearrangement joins TRBV19 to TRBJ1-5, with a tentative D call TRBD1 (5 bases). V lost 7 bases to trimming and J lost 0 bases, with 13 bases between them. Germline CDR1 reads LNHDA; CDR2 reads SQIVND (reference sequence). The CDR3 sequence is 15 residues long. CDR3 amino acids: CASTGARPSNQPQHF. As DNA, the CDR3 is TGTGCCAGTACTGGGGCCAGACCTAGCAATCAGCCCCAGCATTTT. Based on the CDR3 plus reference TRBV19 and TRBJ1-5, the full variable domain is DGGITQSPKYLFRKEGQNVTLSCEQNLNHDAMYWYRQDPGQGLRLIYYSQIVNDFQKGDIAEGYSVSREKKESFPLTVTSAQKNPTAFYLCASTGARPSNQPQHFGDGTRLSIL.

The gene calls are TRBV6-5 and TRBJ1-1; maybe TRBD1 (5 bases). Looked up from germline, CDR1 is MNHEY and CDR2 is SVGAGI. V was cut by 6 bases and J by 0 bases, with 14 bases left in between. The CDR3 is 15 amino acids. The CDR3 DNA reads TGTGCCAGCAGCCCCACCGGGGGGTTGAACACTGAAGCTTTCTTT. It is translated as CASSPTGGLNTEAFF.

The rearrangement links TRBV7-8 to TRBJ1-6, with D possibly matching TRBD1 (6 bases). Trimming removed 2 bases from V and 10 bases from J, with 18 bases in between. The CDR3 length is 16 residues. Germline lookup yields CDR1 SGHVS and CDR2 FQNEAQ. CDR3 loop: CASSLRGGGLESPLHF. The CDR3 region has the DNA TGTGCCAGCAGCTTAAGGGGAGGGGGGTTAGAATCACCCCTCCACTTT. Based on the CDR3 plus reference TRBV7-8 and TRBJ1-6, the full variable domain is GAGVSQSPRYKVAKRGQDVALRCDPISGHVSLFWYQQALGQGPEFLTYFQNEAQLDKSGLPSDRFFAERPEGSVSTLKIQRTQQEDSAVYLCASSLRGGGLESPLHFGNGTRLTVT.

This rearrangement joins TRBV7-3 to TRBJ2-7; 9 nucleotides match TRBD2. CDR1 and CDR2 from the germline V gene are SGHTA and FQGTGA. The CDR3 totals 15 residues. V was clipped by 4 bases and J by 4 bases; unmatched bases: 8. The CDR3 spells CASSSLAGAGYEQYF. The CDR3 bases are TGTGCCAGCAGCTCCTTAGCGGGGGCCGGGTACGAGCAGTACTTC.

V is TRBV5-1 and J is TRBJ2-2; TRBD1 is a possible D gene (6 bases). V lost 4 bases to trimming and J lost 6 bases, with 13 bases between them. Germline V gene lookup returns CDR1 SGHRS and CDR2 YFSETQ. The CDR3 has 14 residues. CDR3 protein: CASSLSTGPGELFF. CDR3 nucleotides: TGCGCCAGCAGCCTAAGTACAGGGCCCGGGGAGCTGTTTTTT.

As regards this clone: Other nucleotide sequences in the sample specify the same CDR3. The rearrangement joins TRBV6-1 to TRBJ2-2; 11 bases match TRBD2. The ends lost 1 base at V and 5 bases at J; junction bases unmatched: 0. The CDR3 is 15 amino acids. Germline CDR1 reads MNHNS; CDR2 reads SASEGT. The DNA of the CDR3 is TGTGCCAGCAGTGAAGGACTAGCGGGAACCGGGGAGCTGTTTTTT. As protein: CASSEGLAGTGELFF.

CDR3 sequence (DNA): TGTGCCAGCAGTTACTCTGGACAGGGGGACAATGAGCAGTTCTTC. Its protein product is CASSYSGQGDNEQFF. V usage is TRBV6-6 and J usage is TRBJ2-1, with 10 nucleotides matching TRBD1. The V and J ends lost 0 bases and 5 bases, in that order; junction bases with no gene match: 1. Germline V gene sequence: CDR1 MNHNY, CDR2 SVGAGI (reference sequence). The CDR3 totals 15 residues.

The genes are TRBV4-1 and TRBJ1-4; D is undetermined. The ends were cut back, 0 bases at V and 13 bases at J, with 18 bases in the middle. From germline, CDR1 is MGHRA and CDR2 YSYEKL. The CDR3 runs 15 residues. Here the CDR3 DNA reads TGCGCCAGCAGCCAAGATAGAAACACCCTGAGGAGACTGTTTTTT. This codes for CASSQDRNTLRRLFF.

The J gene is TRBJ2-5, the V gene TRBV5-5, with 7 bases aligning to TRBD2. CDR3 length: 16 residues. V trimming: 4 bases; J trimming: 4 bases; junction bases outside the gene matches: 13. Germline CDR1 is SGHKS and CDR2 is YYEKEE (reference sequence). In DNA, the CDR3 is TGTGCCAGCAGCCGTACCGGGAGGACTGACGGAGAGACCCAGTACTTC. This sequence encodes CASSRTGRTDGETQYF.

The J gene is TRBJ2-1, the V gene TRBV6-5, with 10 bases aligning to TRBD1. There are 15 residues in the CDR3. J was trimmed by 5 bases and V by 7 bases; bases with no gene match: 8. Germline CDR1 reads MNHEY; CDR2 reads SVGAGI. The CDR3 here is CASTSRDRGHNEQFF. CDR3 nucleotide sequence: TGTGCCAGCACCTCTAGGGACAGGGGCCACAATGAGCAGTTCTTC.